This TCR beta chain was sequenced during a study of blood T cell repertoires in COVID-19. Study-wide context: Sample material is recorded as cDNA or gDNA derived from T cells, B-cell-depleted T cells, or PBMCs.

This CDR3 contains 18 residues. Trimming at V came to 5 bases and at J to 0 bases, leaving 10 bases not matched to a gene. CDR1 is MNHEY, CDR2 SMNVEV, per germline (reference sequence). The participants were between roughly 18 and 100 years old and came from 24 US areas. Cohorts were assigned according to the clinical history that participants reported. All recovered Cohort 3 donors got two negative PCRs, got clearance, or saw symptom resolution. TCRdb's table, derived via immunoSEQ multiplex PCR, lists solely in-frame clones and lacks some. The sample holds about 240,000 clones; around nine tenths are singletons and the top ten take about 9.3%.

V is TRBV27 and J is TRBJ1-1; TRBD1 matches at 12 bases. Sequenced input: PBMCs or T cells enriched from blood (not recorded which). The sequence was obtained from a man between 35 and 55 years old who had recovered from COVID-19. CDR3 in DNA: TGTGCCAGCAGTAGGAACCGGGACAGGGGGCTCATGAACACTGAAGCTTTCTTT. Amino acid sequence: CASSRNRDRGLMNTEAFF.